Detailed here is one TCR beta chain. The record originates from a study of blood T cell repertoires in COVID-19. This table comes from immunoSEQ multiplex PCR, and its TCRdb copy is limited to in-frame clones, with some not included. The data show 95,000 to 100,000 clones, approximately 92% seen once. Trimming removed 6 bases from V and 4 bases from J; junction bases left unmatched: 4. The CDR3 covers 13 residues. Germline values: CDR1 MNHEY, CDR2 SVGAGI. The chain is built from TRBV6-5 and TRBJ1-1, with 8 bases aligning to TRBD1. The sequencing sample was made of peripheral blood. The source is a man between 45 and 60 years old with active COVID-19. DNA of the CDR3: TGTGCCAGCAGGGACAGGGAGGTCACTGAAGCTTTCTTT. This encodes CASRDREVTEAFF.